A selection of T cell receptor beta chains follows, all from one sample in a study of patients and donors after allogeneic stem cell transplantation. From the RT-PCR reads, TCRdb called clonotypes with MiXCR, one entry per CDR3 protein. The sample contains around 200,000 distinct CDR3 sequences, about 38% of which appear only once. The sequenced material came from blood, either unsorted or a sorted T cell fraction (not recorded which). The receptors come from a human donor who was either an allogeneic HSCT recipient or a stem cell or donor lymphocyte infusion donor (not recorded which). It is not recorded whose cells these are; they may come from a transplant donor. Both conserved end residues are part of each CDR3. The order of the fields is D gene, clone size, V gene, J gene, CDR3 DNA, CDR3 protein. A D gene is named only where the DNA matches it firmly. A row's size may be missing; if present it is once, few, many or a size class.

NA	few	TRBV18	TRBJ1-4	TGTGCCAGCTCACCGATCCGAGGGAGGGGGACTAATGAAAAACTGTTTTTT	CASSPIRGRGTNEKLFF
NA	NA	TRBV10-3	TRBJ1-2	TGTGCCATCAGTGAGTCACGGGGAGGCGACACCTTC	CAISESRGGDTF
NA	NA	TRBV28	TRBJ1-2	TGTGCCAGCACGTCTGGGGGGAGTAACTATGGCTACACCTTC	CASTSGGSNYGYTF
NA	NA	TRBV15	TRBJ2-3	TGTGCCACCAGTAACACTGGGAATACGCAGTATTTT	CATSNTGNTQYF
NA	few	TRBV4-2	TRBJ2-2	TGTGCCAGCAGCGGGGAGGCGGCTAGCCCCACCGGGGAGCTGTTTTTT	CASSGEAASPTGELFF
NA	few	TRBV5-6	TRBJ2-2	TGTGCCAGCAGCTTTCCAGGGGGGACCGGGGAGCTGTTTTTT	CASSFPGGTGELFF
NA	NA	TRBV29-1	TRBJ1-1	TGCAGCGTTGCTTATCGGGGGGAGACGAACACTGAAGCTTTCTTT	CSVAYRGETNTEAFF
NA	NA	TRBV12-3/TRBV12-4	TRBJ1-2	TGTGCCAGCAGTATTCAGGGGAATCCGGTGGATGGCTACACCTTC	CASSIQGNPVDGYTF
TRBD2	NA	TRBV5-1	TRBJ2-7	TGCGCCAGCAGCCCCCATGGGACTAGCGGGGGATACGAGCAGTACTTC	CASSPHGTSGGYEQYF
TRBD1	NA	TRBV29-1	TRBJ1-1	TGCAGCGTTGAAGTCAGGGGGCGGAGGACTGAAGCTTTCTTT	CSVEVRGRRTEAFF
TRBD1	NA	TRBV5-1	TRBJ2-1	TGCGCCAGCAGCTTCGGGGACAGGGTGTACAATGAGCAGTTCTTC	CASSFGDRVYNEQFF
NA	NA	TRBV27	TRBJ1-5	TGTGCCAGCAGTCCCTGGGACAAGGTAGCAGGGAGTCAGCCCCAGCATTTT	CASSPWDKVAGSQPQHF
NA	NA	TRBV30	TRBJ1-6	TGTGCCTGGAGTAGAGGTGGGGACATTAATAATTCACCCCTCCACTTT	CAWSRGGDINNSPLHF
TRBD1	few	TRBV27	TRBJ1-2	TGTGCCAGCAGTTTAGCCGGACAGGGGGTTTATGGCTACACCTTC	CASSLAGQGVYGYTF
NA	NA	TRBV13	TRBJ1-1	TGTGCCAGCAGCGCCAGCCGGGACCATGAAGCTTTCTTT	CASSASRDHEAFF
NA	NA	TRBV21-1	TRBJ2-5	TGTGCCAGCAGCAAGGGACTAGCTAAGTACTTC	CASSKGLAKYF
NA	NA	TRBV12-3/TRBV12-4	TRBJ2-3	TGTGCCAGCAGTTTATCCGGGGCCGCAGATACGCAGTATTTT	CASSLSGAADTQYF
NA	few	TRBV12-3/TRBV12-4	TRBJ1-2	TGTGCCAGCAGTTACCGGGGTGTCGGCTACACCTTC	CASSYRGVGYTF
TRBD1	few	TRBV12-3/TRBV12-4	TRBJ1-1	TGTGCCAGCAGTTCCCGGGACAGGAACACTGAAGCTTTCTTT	CASSSRDRNTEAFF
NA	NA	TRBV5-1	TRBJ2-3	TGCGCCAGCAGCGACAACACAGATACGCAGTATTTT	CASSDNTDTQYF
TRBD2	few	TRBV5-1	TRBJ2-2	TGCGCCAGCAGTCAACGGGGGGAAAAGAACACCGGGGAGCTGTTTTTT	CASSQRGEKNTGELFF
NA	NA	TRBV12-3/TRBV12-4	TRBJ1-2	TGTGCCAGCAGTCTAAACCCGGGGGCGCATGGCTACACCTTC	CASSLNPGAHGYTF